The sequence of this T cell receptor (beta chain) was determined in a study of blood T cells in healthy people across ages. The CDR3 sequence is 13 residues long. V lost 5 bases to trimming and J lost 6 bases, with 14 bases between them. CDR1 and CDR2 (germline): SGHRS, YFSETQ. This clonotype turned up a few times. Its target is unknown. General observations from the study: Comparison with aged donors showed that long-lived donors had more naive CD4+ cells and higher diversity. The study found TCR beta diversity correlated strongly with naive T cell percentage.

It was with a sample-barcoded 5' primer and a J-beta primer mix that a second PCR of about 7 to 12 cycles was run. TCRdb re-derived calls from the 5' RACE reads in MiXCR, one entry per CDR3 protein. The data hold 850,000 to 1,100,000 distinct CDR3 sequences, with 35% to 40% observed a single time. The sequence came from a man aged 18 to 35 in good health. This chain uses TRBV5-1 with TRBJ1-2; TRBD1 is a possible D gene (5 bases). The sequenced material came from blood. CDR3 in amino acids: CASSYRDANGYTF. CDR3 bases: TGCGCCAGCAGTTACCGGGACGCGAATGGCTACACCTTC.